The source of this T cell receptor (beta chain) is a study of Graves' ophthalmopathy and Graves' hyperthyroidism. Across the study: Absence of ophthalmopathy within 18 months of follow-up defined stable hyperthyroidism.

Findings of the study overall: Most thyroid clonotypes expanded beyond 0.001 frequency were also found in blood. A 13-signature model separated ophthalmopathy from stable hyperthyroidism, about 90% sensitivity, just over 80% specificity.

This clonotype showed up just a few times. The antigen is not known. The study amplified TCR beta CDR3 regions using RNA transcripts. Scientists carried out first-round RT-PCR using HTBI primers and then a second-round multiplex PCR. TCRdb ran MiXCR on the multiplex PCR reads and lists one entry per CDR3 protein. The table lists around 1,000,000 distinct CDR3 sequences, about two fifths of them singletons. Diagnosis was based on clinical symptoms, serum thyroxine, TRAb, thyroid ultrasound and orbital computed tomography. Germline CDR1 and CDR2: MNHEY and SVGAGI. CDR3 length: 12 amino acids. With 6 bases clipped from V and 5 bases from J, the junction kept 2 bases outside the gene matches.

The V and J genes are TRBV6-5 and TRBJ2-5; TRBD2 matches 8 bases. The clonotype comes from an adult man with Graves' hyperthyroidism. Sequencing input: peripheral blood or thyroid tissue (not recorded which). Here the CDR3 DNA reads TGTGCCAGCAGACTAGCGGCGGAGACCCAGTACTTC. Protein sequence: CASRLAAETQYF.